The entry below gives a single T cell receptor beta chain sequence along with its context. The data were taken from a study of human T cells and chemical hapten exposure. Time point specified: patch test 3, about 24 weeks after DPC sensitization. Treatment denoted: therapeutic diphenylcyclopropenone sensitization with weekly scalp DPC. TCRdb used MiXCR to reprocess the RACE reads, holding one entry per CDR3 protein. Of about 120,000 distinct CDR3 sequences listed, around 11% are singletons. From germline, CDR1 is DFQATT and CDR2 SNEGSKA (reference sequence). V was trimmed by 8 bases and J by 1 base, leaving 2 bases between them. The CDR3 has 9 amino acids.

This specimen was whole blood, taken in connection with sensitization to the hapten diphenylcyclopropenone (DPC). The clonotype comes from a woman in her fifties or sixties with alopecia areata. Some clones in this sample may be carry-over from other donors' samples. V and J are TRBV20-1 and TRBJ2-5, with no clear D. The CDR3 DNA is TGCAGTCCCCAAGAGACCCAGTACTTC. This translates into CSPQETQYF.